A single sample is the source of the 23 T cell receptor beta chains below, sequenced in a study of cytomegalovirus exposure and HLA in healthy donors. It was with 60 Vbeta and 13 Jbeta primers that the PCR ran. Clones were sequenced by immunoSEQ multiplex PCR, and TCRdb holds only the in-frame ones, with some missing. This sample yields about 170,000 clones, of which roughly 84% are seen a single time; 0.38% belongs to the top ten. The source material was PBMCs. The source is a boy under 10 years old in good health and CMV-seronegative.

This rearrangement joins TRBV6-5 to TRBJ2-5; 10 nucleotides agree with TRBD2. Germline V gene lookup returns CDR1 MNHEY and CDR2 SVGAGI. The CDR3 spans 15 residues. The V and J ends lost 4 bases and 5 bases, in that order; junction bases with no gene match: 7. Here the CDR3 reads CASSSRLAGGETQYF. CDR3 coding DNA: TGTGCCAGCAGTTCGCGACTAGCGGGTGGGGAGACCCAGTACTTC.

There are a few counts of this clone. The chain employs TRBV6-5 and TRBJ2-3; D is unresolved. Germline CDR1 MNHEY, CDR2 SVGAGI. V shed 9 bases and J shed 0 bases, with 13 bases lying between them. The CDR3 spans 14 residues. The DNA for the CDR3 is TGTGCCAGTGCCCTGGGCTGGAGCACAGATACGCAGTATTTT. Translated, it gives CASALGWSTDTQYF.

CDR3 DNA: TGTGCCAGCAGTCGCCGGGATAACACTGAAGCTTTCTTT. Translated, it gives CASSRRDNTEAFF. The chain links TRBV11-3 to TRBJ1-1; D gene ambiguous. From germline, CDR1 is SGHNT and CDR2 YENEEA. The CDR3 loop spans 13 amino acids. V lost 6 bases to trimming and J lost 2 bases, with 10 bases between them.

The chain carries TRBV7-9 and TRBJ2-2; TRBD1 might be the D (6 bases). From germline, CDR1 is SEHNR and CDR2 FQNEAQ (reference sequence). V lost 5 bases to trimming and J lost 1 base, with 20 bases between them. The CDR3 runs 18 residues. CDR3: CASSPRYRDRVNTGELFF. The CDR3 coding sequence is TGTGCCAGCAGCCCCCGTTACAGGGATCGGGTGAACACCGGGGAGCTGTTTTTT.

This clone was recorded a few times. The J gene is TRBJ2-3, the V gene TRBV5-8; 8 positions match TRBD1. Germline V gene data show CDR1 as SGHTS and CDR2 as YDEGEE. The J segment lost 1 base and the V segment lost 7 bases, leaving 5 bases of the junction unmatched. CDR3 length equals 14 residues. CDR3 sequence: CASSTGVGTDTQYF. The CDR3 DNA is TGTGCCAGCTCGACAGGGGTAGGCACAGATACGCAGTATTTT. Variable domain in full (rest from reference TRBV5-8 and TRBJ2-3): EAGVTQSPTHLIKTRGQQATLRCSPISGHTSVYWYQQALGLGLQFLLWYDEGEERNRGNFPPRFSGRQFPNYSSELNVNALELEDSALYLCASSTGVGTDTQYFGPGTRLTVL.

The CDR3 spells CASSQFSGDYNEQFF. CDR3 DNA sequence: TGTGCCAGTTCCCAGTTTTCCGGAGATTACAATGAGCAGTTCTTC. The chain carries TRBV19 and TRBJ2-1, with D uncertain. The CDR3 extends over 15 amino acids. CDR1 and CDR2 (germline): LNHDA, SQIVND (reference sequence). The V gene lost 8 bases and the J gene lost 4 bases, with 18 bases spanning the gap. The complete variable domain, with remaining parts taken from reference TRBV19 and TRBJ2-1, reads DGGITQSPKYLFRKEGQNVTLSCEQNLNHDAMYWYRQDPGQGLRLIYYSQIVNDFQKGDIAEGYSVSREKKESFPLTVTSAQKNPTAFYLCASSQFSGDYNEQFFGPGTRLTVL.

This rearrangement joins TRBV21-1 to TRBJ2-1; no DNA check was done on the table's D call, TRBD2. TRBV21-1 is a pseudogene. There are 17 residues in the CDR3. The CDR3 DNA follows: TGTGCCAGCAGCTTCGTCCAGAGCGGGAGCTCCTACAATGAGCAGTTCTTC. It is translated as CASSFVQSGSSYNEQFF.

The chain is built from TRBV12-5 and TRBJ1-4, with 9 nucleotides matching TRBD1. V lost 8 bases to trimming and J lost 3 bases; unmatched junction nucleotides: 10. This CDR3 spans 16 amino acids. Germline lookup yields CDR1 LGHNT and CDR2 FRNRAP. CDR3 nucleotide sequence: TGTGCTAGTAATACAGGGGGCCCGGCCCCTAATGAAAAACTGTTTTTT. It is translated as CASNTGGPAPNEKLFF.

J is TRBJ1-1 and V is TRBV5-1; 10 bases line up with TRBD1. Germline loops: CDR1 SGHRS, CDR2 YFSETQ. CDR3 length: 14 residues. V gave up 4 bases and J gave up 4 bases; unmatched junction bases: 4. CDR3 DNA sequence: TGCGCCAGCAGCCTGGGACAGGGGCCCACTGAAGCTTTCTTT. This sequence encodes CASSLGQGPTEAFF.

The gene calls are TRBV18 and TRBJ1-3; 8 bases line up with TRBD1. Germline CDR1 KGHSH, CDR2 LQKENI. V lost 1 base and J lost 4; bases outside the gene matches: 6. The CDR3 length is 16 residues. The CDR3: CASSPLQRTGGNTIYF. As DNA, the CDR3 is TGTGCCAGCTCACCACTACAGCGGACAGGGGGAAACACCATATATTTT.

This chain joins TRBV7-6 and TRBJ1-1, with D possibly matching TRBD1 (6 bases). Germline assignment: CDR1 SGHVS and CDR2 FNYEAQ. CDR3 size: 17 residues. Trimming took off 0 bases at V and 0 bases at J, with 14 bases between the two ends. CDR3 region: CASSLAHRVSMNTEAFF. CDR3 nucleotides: TGTGCCAGCAGCTTAGCACACAGGGTGTCTATGAACACTGAAGCTTTCTTT.

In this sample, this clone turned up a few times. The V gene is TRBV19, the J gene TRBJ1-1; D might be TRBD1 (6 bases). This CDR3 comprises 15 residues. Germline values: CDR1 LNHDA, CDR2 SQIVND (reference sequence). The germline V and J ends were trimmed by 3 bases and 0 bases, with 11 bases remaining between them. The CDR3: CASSMRTALNTEAFF. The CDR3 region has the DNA TGTGCCAGTAGTATGAGGACAGCCCTGAACACTGAAGCTTTCTTT.

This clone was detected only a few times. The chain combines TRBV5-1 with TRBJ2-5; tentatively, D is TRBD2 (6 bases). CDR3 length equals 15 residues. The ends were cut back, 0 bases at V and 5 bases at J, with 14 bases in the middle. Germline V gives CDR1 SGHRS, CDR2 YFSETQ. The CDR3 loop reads CASSLELAESETQYF. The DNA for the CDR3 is TGCGCCAGCAGCTTGGAGTTAGCGGAATCGGAGACCCAGTACTTC.

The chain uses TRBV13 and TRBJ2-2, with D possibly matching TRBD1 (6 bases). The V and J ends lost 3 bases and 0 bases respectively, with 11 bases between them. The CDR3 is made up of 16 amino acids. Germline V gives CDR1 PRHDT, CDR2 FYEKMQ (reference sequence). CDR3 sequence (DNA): TGTGCCAGCAGCTTCCACAGGGTGCCGAACACCGGGGAGCTGTTTTTT. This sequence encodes CASSFHRVPNTGELFF.

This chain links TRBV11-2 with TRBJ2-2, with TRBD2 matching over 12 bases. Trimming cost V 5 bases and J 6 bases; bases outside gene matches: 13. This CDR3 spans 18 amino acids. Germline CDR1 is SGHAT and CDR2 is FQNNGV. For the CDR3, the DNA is TGTGCCAGCAGCACCGACGGTCTAGCGGGAGGGCCGGCCGGGGAGCTGTTTTTT. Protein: CASSTDGLAGGPAGELFF.

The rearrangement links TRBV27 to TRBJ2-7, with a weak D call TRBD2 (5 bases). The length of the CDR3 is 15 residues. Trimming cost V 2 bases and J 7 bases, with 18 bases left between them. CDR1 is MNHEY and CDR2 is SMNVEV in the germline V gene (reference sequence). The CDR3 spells CASSLEGIYLREQYF. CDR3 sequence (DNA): TGTGCCAGCAGTTTAGAGGGTATCTACCTACGGGAGCAGTACTTC.

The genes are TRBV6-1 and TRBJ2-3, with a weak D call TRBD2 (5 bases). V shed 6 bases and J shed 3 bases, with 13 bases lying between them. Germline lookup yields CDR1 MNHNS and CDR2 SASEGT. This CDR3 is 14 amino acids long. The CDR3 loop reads CASRFQTGTDTQYF. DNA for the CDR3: TGTGCCAGCAGATTTCAAACGGGGACAGATACGCAGTATTTT.

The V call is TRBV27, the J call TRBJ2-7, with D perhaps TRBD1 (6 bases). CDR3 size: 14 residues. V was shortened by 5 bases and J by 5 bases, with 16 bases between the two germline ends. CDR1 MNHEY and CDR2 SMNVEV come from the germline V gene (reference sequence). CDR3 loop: CASSPGVPHHEQYF. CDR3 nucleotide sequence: TGTGCCAGCAGTCCAGGGGTCCCCCACCACGAGCAGTACTTC.

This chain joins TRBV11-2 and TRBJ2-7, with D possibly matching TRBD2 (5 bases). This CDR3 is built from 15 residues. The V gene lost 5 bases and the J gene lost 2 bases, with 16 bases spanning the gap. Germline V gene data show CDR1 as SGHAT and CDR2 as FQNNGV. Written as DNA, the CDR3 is TGTGCCAGCAGCGCCGGGGTCCGGGCTACCTACGAGCAGTACTTC. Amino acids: CASSAGVRATYEQYF.

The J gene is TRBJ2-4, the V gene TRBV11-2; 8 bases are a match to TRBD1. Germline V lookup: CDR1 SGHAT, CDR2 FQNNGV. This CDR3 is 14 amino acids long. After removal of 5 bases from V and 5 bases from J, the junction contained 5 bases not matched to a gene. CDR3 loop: CASSLDRVENIQYF. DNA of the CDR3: TGTGCCAGCAGCCTGGACAGGGTGGAAAACATTCAGTACTTC.

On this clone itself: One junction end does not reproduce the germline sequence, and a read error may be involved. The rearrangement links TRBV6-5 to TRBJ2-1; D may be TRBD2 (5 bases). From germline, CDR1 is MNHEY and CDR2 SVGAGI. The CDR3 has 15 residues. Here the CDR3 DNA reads TGTGCCAGCAGCTGGACTCACAGCTCCCACAATGAGCAGTTCTTC. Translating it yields CASSWTHSSHNEQFF.

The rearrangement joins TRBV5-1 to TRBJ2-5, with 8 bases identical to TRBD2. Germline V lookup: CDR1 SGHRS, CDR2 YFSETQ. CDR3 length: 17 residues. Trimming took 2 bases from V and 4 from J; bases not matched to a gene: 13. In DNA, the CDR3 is TGCGCCAGCAGCTTTGGGACTAGTGGGGGATTAGGAGAGACCCAGTACTTC. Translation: CASSFGTSGGLGETQYF.

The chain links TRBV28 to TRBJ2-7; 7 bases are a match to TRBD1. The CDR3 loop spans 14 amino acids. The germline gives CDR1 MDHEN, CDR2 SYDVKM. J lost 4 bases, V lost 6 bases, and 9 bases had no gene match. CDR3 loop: CASSLPGTAYEQYF. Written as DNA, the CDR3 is TGTGCCAGCAGCCTACCCGGGACAGCATACGAGCAGTACTTC.